Shown below are 16 T cell receptor beta chains from a single sample sequenced in a study of stem cell transplantation in POMP-related autoinflammatory disease. TCRdb keeps only in-frame clones here, not all; method: immunoSEQ multiplex PCR. The data show roughly 68,000 clones, with just over 90% seen just once and about 0.66% held by the top ten. This sample comprised CD4+ T cells from PBMCs, obtained after stem cell transplantation. The origin of the receptors is a human patient with POMP-related autoinflammation and immune dysregulation (PRAID). The graft donor may be the source of some T cells.

The rearrangement uses TRBV7-8 and TRBJ1-4; D ambiguous. Trimming left V 8 bases short and J 2 bases short, with 6 bases between. The CDR3 has 12 residues. The V gene's germline CDR1 is SGHVS and CDR2 FQNEAQ. The CDR3 spells CASGETNEKLFF. Here the CDR3 DNA reads TGTGCCAGCGGTGAGACTAATGAAAAACTGTTTTTT. Variable domain in full (rest from reference TRBV7-8 and TRBJ1-4): GAGVSQSPRYKVAKRGQDVALRCDPISGHVSLFWYQQALGQGPEFLTYFQNEAQLDKSGLPSDRFFAERPEGSVSTLKIQRTQQEDSAVYLCASGETNEKLFFGSGTQLSVL.

The chain links TRBV6-2 or TRBV6-3 to TRBJ1-4; 7 bases line up with TRBD1. The CDR3 runs 18 residues. Germline lookup yields CDR1 MNHEY and CDR2 SVGEGT. V lost 4 bases to trimming and J lost 4 bases; unmatched junction nucleotides: 15. CDR3: CASSFDLQGTADNEKLFF. The CDR3 bases are TGTGCCAGCAGTTTCGACTTACAAGGGACAGCCGATAATGAAAAACTGTTTTTT.

V and J are TRBV2 and TRBJ2-1; D possibly uses TRBD1 or TRBD2 (5 bases each). Germline assignment: CDR1 SNHLY and CDR2 FYNNEI. Trimming left V 7 bases short and J 3 bases short, with 10 bases between. The length of the CDR3 is 13 residues. The CDR3 sequence is CASTGGRYNEQFF. The CDR3, as DNA: TGTGCCAGCACTGGGGGTCGCTACAATGAGCAGTTCTTC.

The V gene is TRBV3-1 (or the pseudogene TRBV3-2), the J gene TRBJ2-3; possible D gene TRBD2, 7 bases. V lost 3 bases and J lost 6, with 16 bases in between. Germline assignment: CDR1 LGHDT and CDR2 YNNKEL (reference sequence). CDR3 size: 15 residues. Here the CDR3 reads CASSQGGGAWDTQYF. The CDR3 DNA reads as TGTGCCAGCAGCCAGGGCGGGGGCGCCTGGGATACGCAGTATTTT.

This clone is a singleton in its sample. This chain joins TRBV5-1 and TRBJ2-2; either TRBD1 or TRBD2 may supply D (5 bases each). This CDR3 region has 15 residues. In germline, CDR1 is SGHRS, CDR2 YFSETQ. V shed 2 bases and J shed 3 bases, with 11 bases lying between them. CDR3 DNA: TGCGCCAGCAGCTTCACCGGGACCGACACCGGGGAGCTGTTTTTT. As protein: CASSFTGTDTGELFF.

The CDR3: CASSPLRGLETQYF. The CDR3 region has the DNA TGTGCCAGCTCACCCCTCAGGGGGCTAGAGACCCAGTACTTC. This chain uses TRBV18 with TRBJ2-5, with 8 bases aligning to TRBD1. There are 14 residues in the CDR3. The V segment lost 3 bases and the J segment 4 bases; nucleotides outside the gene matches: 4. The germline V gene has CDR1 KGHSH and CDR2 LQKENI.

A single count supports this clone. The chain links TRBV10-2 to TRBJ1-1; D not resolved. Germline V CDR1 and CDR2: WSHSY, SAAADI. V lost 3 bases, J lost 2 bases, and 10 bases lay in between. The CDR3 has 14 amino acids. This CDR3 reads CASSERWGNTEAFF. The DNA for the CDR3 is TGCGCCAGCAGTGAACGTTGGGGAAACACTGAAGCTTTCTTT.

A single count supports this clone. The rearrangement uses TRBV2 and TRBJ2-5; the D is unclear. The CDR3 is 13 residues long. Looked up from germline, CDR1 is SNHLY and CDR2 is FYNNEI. The V end was cut by 6 bases, the J end by 0 bases, with 8 bases between. CDR3 in DNA: TGTGCCAGCAGGGAAAACAACCAAGAGACCCAGTACTTC. Its translation: CASRENNQETQYF.

This clone showed up just once. This chain links TRBV18 with TRBJ2-7; D might be TRBD1 (6 bases). The CDR3 sequence is 15 residues long. From germline, CDR1 is KGHSH and CDR2 LQKENI. Trimming cost V 2 bases and J 0 bases, with 11 bases left between them. CDR3 in amino acids: CASSPTGRNSYEQYF. CDR3 in DNA: TGTGCCAGCTCACCAACAGGGCGAAACTCCTACGAGCAGTACTTC.

V and J are TRBV5-1 and TRBJ2-5, with D possibly TRBD1 on 6 matching bases. The CDR3 extends over 13 amino acids. CDR1 and CDR2 from the germline V gene are SGHRS and YFSETQ. V lost 2 bases to trimming and J lost 4 bases, with 9 bases between them. The CDR3 protein is CASSFSRGETQYF. The CDR3 DNA follows: TGCGCCAGCAGCTTCTCCAGGGGAGAGACCCAGTACTTC.

The gene calls are TRBV7-9 and TRBJ1-1; D perhaps matches TRBD1 (5 bases). Germline values: CDR1 SEHNR, CDR2 FQNEAQ (reference sequence). This CDR3 comprises 14 residues. V was pared by 2 bases and J by 4 bases, with 11 bases between. Here the CDR3 DNA reads TGTGCCAGCAGCTTATTGGGGGGTCCCACTGAAGCTTTCTTT. Translating it yields CASSLLGGPTEAFF. Filled out from reference TRBV7-9 and TRBJ1-1, the complete variable domain reads DTGVSQNPRHKITKRGQNVTFRCDPISEHNRLYWYRQTLGQGPEFLTYFQNEAQLEKSRLLSDRFSAERPKGSFSTLEIQRTEQGDSAMYLCASSLLGGPTEAFFGQGTRLTVV.

This clone appeared a single time. The chain has TRBV5-6 and TRBJ2-3; TRBD1 might be the D (5 bases). CDR1 and CDR2 from the germline V gene are SGHDT and YYEEEE. CDR3 size: 14 residues. Trimming took off 3 bases at V and 4 bases at J, with 12 bases between the two ends. Here the CDR3 reads CASSSILGADTQYF. As DNA, the CDR3 is TGTGCCAGCAGCTCGATTCTAGGGGCAGATACGCAGTATTTT.

The genes are TRBV6-5 and TRBJ1-3; D is unclear. The CDR3 covers 15 residues. CDR1 is MNHEY, CDR2 SVGAGI, per germline. Trimming took off 2 bases at V and 0 bases at J, with 8 bases between the two ends. CDR3 amino acids: CASSYGRLSGNTIYF. CDR3 coding DNA: TGTGCCAGCAGTTACGGCAGACTCTCTGGAAACACCATATATTTT.

The chain links TRBV10-1 to TRBJ2-1; D possibly uses TRBD1 or TRBD2 (6 bases each). Germline assignment: CDR1 WNHNN and CDR2 SYGVQD (reference sequence). V lost 0 bases and J lost 6, with 15 bases in between. CDR3 size: 16 residues. Here the CDR3 reads CASSESGGSDFNEQFF. CDR3 sequence (DNA): TGCGCCAGCAGTGAGTCGGGGGGCTCTGACTTCAATGAGCAGTTCTTC.

The genes are TRBV29-1 and TRBJ2-3, with TRBD2 as a possible D gene (5 bases). Looked up from germline, CDR1 is SQVTM and CDR2 is ANQGSEA. Trimming shortened V by 5 bases and J by 2 bases, and 8 bases separated the two germline ends. The CDR3 consists of 12 residues. CDR3 bases: TGCAGCGTTACTAGGGACACAGATACGCAGTATTTT. As protein: CSVTRDTDTQYF.

The chain links TRBV28 to TRBJ1-4; no definite D call. The CDR3 has 13 amino acids. Germline CDR1 reads MDHEN; CDR2 reads SYDVKM. Trimming left V 5 bases short and J 7 bases short, with 11 bases between. The CDR3 protein is CASSPPVFEKLFF. CDR3 DNA: TGTGCCAGCAGTCCTCCCGTATTTGAAAAACTGTTTTTT.